One TCR beta chain is described in this entry. This sample is part of a study of blood T cell repertoires in COVID-19. Overall study context: Samples of COVID-19 (acute and convalescent) were obtained from the United States, Italy and Spain.

The CDR3 loop spans 13 amino acids. Trimming cost V 3 bases and J 8 bases, with 13 bases left between them. The germline V gene encodes CDR1 LNHDA and CDR2 SQIVND (reference sequence). Profiled with immunoSEQ multiplex PCR; TCRdb holds only in-frame clones, not every one. The sample lists approximately 75,000 clones; 90% were seen once. This TCR was sampled from a human donor in a cohort sampled during active COVID-19. Sequenced sample: peripheral blood. This sequence joins TRBV19 and TRBJ1-2; possible D gene TRBD1, 5 bases. The CDR3 DNA reads TGTGCCAGTAGTATTGGGGCAGGAGGGGGCTACACCTTC. Translating it yields CASSIGAGGGYTF.